Listed below are T cell receptor beta chains from one sample, sequenced in a study of cytomegalovirus exposure and HLA in healthy donors. Profiled with immunoSEQ multiplex PCR; TCRdb holds only in-frame clones, not every one. The data show some 110,000 clones, 82% seen once. The sample was PBMCs. Receptors originate from a man between 25 and 39 years old in good health and CMV-seropositive. Both conserved end residues are part of each CDR3. A D gene is named only where the DNA matches it firmly. The size entry is marked missing in some rows and otherwise reads once, few, many or a size class.

>.|TRBJ2-2|.|TRBV5-1|14
TGCGCCAGCAGCTTGGTAGGGACTGACGGGGAGCTGTTTTTT
CASSLVGTDGELFF
>.|TRBJ2-7|.|TRBV9|14
TGTGCCAGCAGCATTAGCGGTTACTCCTACGAGCAGTACTTC
CASSISGYSYEQYF
>.|TRBJ1-4|.|TRBV19|15
TGTGCCACCAGCCCCCGACAGCTACCAAATGAAAAACTGTTTTTT
CATSPRQLPNEKLFF
>.|TRBJ2-1|TRBD2|TRBV18|14
TGTGCCAGCTCACCAAGGACTAGCGAGGGGGGGCAGTTCTTC
CASSPRTSEGGQFF
>.|TRBJ2-2|TRBD2|TRBV5-1|17
TGCGCCAGCAGCTTGGATAGCGGGATCGCCGGCGCCGGGGAGCTGTTTTTT
CASSLDSGIAGAGELFF
>.|TRBJ1-2|TRBD1|TRBV19|14
TGTGCCAGTAGTCCCCGACAGGGCCGGTATGGCTACACCTTC
CASSPRQGRYGYTF
>.|TRBJ2-1|TRBD2|TRBV7-9|19
TGTGCCAGCTCGAAAAGGGGTAGCGGGGCAGGACTCTCCTACAATGAGCAGTTCTTC
CASSKRGSGAGLSYNEQFF
>.|TRBJ1-1|TRBD1|TRBV5-4|17
TGTGCCAGCAGCTCCGACTCCGTTGGACAGGGGGCCACTGAAGCTTTCTTT
CASSSDSVGQGATEAFF
>.|TRBJ2-1|TRBD1|TRBV2|17
TGTGCCAGCAGTGTCAATCCCGGGACAGGGCTTGACAATGAGCAGTTCTTC
CASSVNPGTGLDNEQFF
>.|TRBJ2-1|.|TRBV5-1|14
TGCGCCAGCAGCTTGGGTTTTGGGGCGGAAGAGCAGTTCTTC
CASSLGFGAEEQFF
>.|TRBJ1-5|TRBD1|TRBV29-1|12
TGCAGCGCTGGGACAGGGAATCAGCCCCAGCATTTT
CSAGTGNQPQHF
>.|TRBJ1-5|TRBD1|TRBV18|15
TGTGCCAGCTCACCACCGAACAGGGGGGGTCAGCCCCAGCATTTT
CASSPPNRGGQPQHF
>.|TRBJ2-1|.|TRBV5-1|13
TGCGCCAGCAGTTTCAGGACATACAATGAGCAGTTCTTC
CASSFRTYNEQFF
>.|TRBJ1-6|.|TRBV7-9|16
TGTTCCAGCAGCTTAGGGACGCACCCCGAGGGTCTCCACCTCCACTTT
CSSSLGTHPEGLHLHF
>.|TRBJ2-2|.|TRBV7-3|16
TGTGCCAGCAGCTTATTGGGGGCGGAGAACACCGGGGAGCTGTTTTTT
CASSLLGAENTGELFF
>.|TRBJ2-1|TRBD2|TRBV19|13
TGTGCCAGTGGGACTAGCGGATACAATGAGCAGTTCTTC
CASGTSGYNEQFF
>.|TRBJ2-1|.|TRBV4-1|15
TGCGCCAGCAGCCAAGTAGTACTAGTCGGCAATGAGCAGTTCTTC
CASSQVVLVGNEQFF
>once|TRBJ2-5|TRBD2|TRBV6-5|14
TGTGCCAGCAGTTACGGGGGGGACCGGGAGACCCAGTACTTC
CASSYGGDRETQYF
>.|TRBJ2-4|.|TRBV19|15
TGTGCCAGTAGTATAGGGAGGGCAGGGAGGAACATTCAGTACTTC
CASSIGRAGRNIQYF
>.|TRBJ2-7|TRBD2|TRBV5-4|16
TGTGCCAGCAGCTCGCCTGGGGCGGGGGAGGGAAACGAGCAGTACTTC
CASSSPGAGEGNEQYF
>.|TRBJ1-1|.|TRBV6-1|14
TGTGCCAGCAGCCCTTGGGGGGGGGACACTGAAGCTTTCTTT
CASSPWGGDTEAFF
>.|TRBJ2-7|TRBD2|TRBV28|19
TGTGCCAGCAGTTTCGTCAGACTAGCGGGGGCCCCTTACTCCTACGAGCAGTACTTC
CASSFVRLAGAPYSYEQYF
>few|TRBJ2-3|TRBD1|TRBV18|16
TGTGCCAGCTCACCAGATTGGACAGGGGGCCCAGATACGCAGTATTTT
CASSPDWTGGPDTQYF
>.|TRBJ1-2|.|TRBV7-2|15
TGTGCCAGCAGCCTGGATTTTTCGGGATACTATGGCTACACCTTC
CASSLDFSGYYGYTF
>.|TRBJ2-3|TRBD2|TRBV4-2|17
TGTGCCAGCAGCCAAGTCTCCCATAGCGGGGGGCGCCTGACGCAGTATTTT
CASSQVSHSGGRLTQYF
>.|TRBJ1-4|.|TRBV15|16
TGTGCCACCAGCAGAGAACGGGCAGGGTCTAATGAAAAACTGTTTTTT
CATSRERAGSNEKLFF
>.|TRBJ1-1|.|TRBV5-6|14
TGTGCCAGCAGCTTGGCCCAGACAGGATTTTTAGCTTTCTTT
CASSLAQTGFLAFF
>.|TRBJ1-5|.|TRBV6-5|15
TGTGCCAGCAGTACCCAGGGAGGAGGGAATCAGCCCCAGCATTTT
CASSTQGGGNQPQHF
>.|TRBJ1-1|.|TRBV7-6|13
TGTGCCAGCAGCTTAGGTACGGGAACCGAAGCTTTCTTT
CASSLGTGTEAFF
>.|TRBJ1-4|TRBD1|TRBV4-2|20
TGTGCCAGCAGCCAAGAGCTCACGGGACAGGGTTTACGAGGGAACGAAAAACTGTTTTTT
CASSQELTGQGLRGNEKLFF
>.|TRBJ1-1|.|TRBV7-9|15
TGTGCCAGCAGCTTTACAACGGCGGCGAACACTGAAGCTTTCTTT
CASSFTTAANTEAFF
>.|TRBJ2-1|TRBD2|TRBV5-1|19
TGCGCCAGCAGCTTGAGGGGACTAGCGGGAGGGCCCCCCTACAATGAGCAGTTCTTC
CASSLRGLAGGPPYNEQFF
>.|TRBJ1-2|TRBD1|TRBV4-2|15
TGTGCCAGCAGCCAAGACACAGGGGGTAACTATGGCTACACCTTC
CASSQDTGGNYGYTF
>.|TRBJ2-3|.|TRBV5-4|14
TGTGCCAGCAGCTTGCCGTCTAGCACAGATACGCAGTATTTT
CASSLPSSTDTQYF
>.|TRBJ1-6|.|TRBV30|13
TGTGCCTGGACTCCAACGGGTAATTCACCCCTCCACTTT
CAWTPTGNSPLHF
>.|TRBJ1-2|.|TRBV7-9|17
TGTGCCAGCAGCTCCACAGTGGTGAAATCCTCTAACTATGGCTACACCTTC
CASSSTVVKSSNYGYTF
>once|TRBJ1-2|TRBD1|TRBV6-6|13
TGTGCCAGCACCGTGACAGGGCCCTATGGCTACACCTTC
CASTVTGPYGYTF
>.|TRBJ2-1|TRBD1|TRBV28|14
TGTGCCAGCATAGGGGACAGATTATACAATGAGCAGTTCTTC
CASIGDRLYNEQFF
>.|TRBJ1-2|.|TRBV6-1|12
TGTGCCAGCAATCTCCCCCCCGGGAGCTACACCTTC
CASNLPPGSYTF
>.|TRBJ2-1|.|TRBV7-9|16
TGTGCCAGCAGCTTAGTCCTAGAGGCGAGTGACAATGAGCAGTTCTTC
CASSLVLEASDNEQFF
>.|TRBJ1-5|.|TRBV19|14
TGTGCCAGTACCGCGGATACAACAACCCAGCCCCAGCATTTT
CASTADTTTQPQHF
>.|TRBJ2-1|TRBD2|TRBV5-1|15
TGCGCCAGCAGGCCAACTAGCGGGGGGTACAATGAGCAGTTCTTC
CASRPTSGGYNEQFF
>.|TRBJ1-1|.|TRBV7-3|14
TGTGCCAGCAGCTTAACAGGGGCAGGGACTGAAGCTTTCTTT
CASSLTGAGTEAFF
>once|TRBJ2-7|TRBD1|TRBV6-5|13
TGTGCCAGCAGTAAGGACAGGGGCTACGAGCAGTACTTC
CASSKDRGYEQYF
>.|TRBJ2-2|TRBD1|TRBV5-6|16
TGTGCCAGCAGCCTTTGGACAGGTTTGAACACCGGGGAGCTGTTTTTT
CASSLWTGLNTGELFF
>few|TRBJ1-2|TRBD1|TRBV11-2|15
TGTGCCAGCAGCTTGAGGGGACAGGGCAACTATGGCTACACCTTC
CASSLRGQGNYGYTF
>.|TRBJ1-1|.|TRBV5-1|14
TGCGCCAGCAGCGGACAGCCTATGAACACTGAAGCTTTCTTT
CASSGQPMNTEAFF
>.|TRBJ1-1|.|TRBV14|14
TGTGCCAGCAGCCAAGATGGTCAGGGAATTGAAGCTTTCTTT
CASSQDGQGIEAFF
>few|TRBJ2-3|TRBD2|TRBV5-5|17
TGTGCCAGCAGCTTGGTCTCTAGCGGGAGTAGGCCAGATACGCAGTATTTT
CASSLVSSGSRPDTQYF
>.|TRBJ2-2|TRBD2|TRBV10-3|16
TGTGCCATCAGTCGGGACTTTCGGGGGGGCACCGGGGAGCTGTTTTTT
CAISRDFRGGTGELFF
>.|TRBJ2-3|.|TRBV11-2|16
TGTGCCAGCAGCTTTGGGACTGGCTCGAGCACAGATACGCAGTATTTT
CASSFGTGSSTDTQYF
>.|TRBJ1-5|.|TRBV2|14
TGTGCCAGCAGTACTGAGAGTGGAGGGGTAGCCCAGCATTTT
CASSTESGGVAQHF
>.|TRBJ2-7|.|TRBV5-1|14
TGCGCCAGCAGCTGGACAGGGACTAACTACGAGCAGTACTTC
CASSWTGTNYEQYF
>once|TRBJ2-3|TRBD2|TRBV5-4|16
TGTGCCAGCAGCTCGGGACTAGAGGGTCTCGCGGATACGCAGTATTTT
CASSSGLEGLADTQYF
>.|TRBJ2-2|.|TRBV7-8|17
TGTGCCAGCAGCACCTATAGCGGAAGTAAAAACACCGGGGAGCTGTTTTTT
CASSTYSGSKNTGELFF
>.|TRBJ1-2|TRBD1|TRBV5-6|14
TGTGCCAGCAGCTTGCAGGGGGCCGGGTATGGCTACACCTTC
CASSLQGAGYGYTF
>.|TRBJ1-6|.|TRBV7-3|15
TGTGCCAGCAGCTTAAGGGCAGGGGTCAATTCACCCCTCCACTTT
CASSLRAGVNSPLHF